The clone carrying this T cell receptor (beta chain) was observed a handful of times. The antigen is not known. Time point of the sample: patch test 3, about 24 weeks after DPC sensitization. The treatment denotes: therapeutic diphenylcyclopropenone sensitization with weekly scalp DPC. The study extracted total RNA from unfractionated whole blood. The sample is drawn from a study of human T cells and chemical hapten exposure. The library labeled individual cDNA molecules by adding unique molecular identifiers to them. MiXCR was run by TCRdb on the RACE reads, yielding one entry per CDR3 protein. The top ten clones hold about 2% of a sample with 150,000 to 200,000 distinct CDR3 sequences, about a quarter of them seen once. Study-wide points: Among TCRs, those above 1 in 1000 frequency were unaffected by DPC sensitization. Correlating positively with patch test score were the PT1 expanded TCR counts.

The source was whole blood, collected in connection with sensitization to the hapten diphenylcyclopropenone (DPC). This receptor was taken from a woman in her late teens or twenties with alopecia areata. Some clones in this sample may be carry-over from other donors' samples.

This chain's CDR3 is CASSFSVLGTDTQYF. DNA of the CDR3: TGTGCCAGCAGCTTTTCGGTATTGGGCACAGATACGCAGTATTTT. V usage is TRBV5-4 and J usage is TRBJ2-3; D is unclear. The CDR3 runs 15 residues. Germline CDR1 and CDR2: SGHNT and YYREEE (reference sequence). Trimming removed 2 bases from V and 1 base from J, with 11 bases in between.